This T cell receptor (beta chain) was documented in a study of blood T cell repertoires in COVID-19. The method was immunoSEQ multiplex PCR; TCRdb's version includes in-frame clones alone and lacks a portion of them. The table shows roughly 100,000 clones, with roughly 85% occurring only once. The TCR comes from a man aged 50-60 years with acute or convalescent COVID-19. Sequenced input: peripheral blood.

The CDR3 sequence is CATSSLAGGRTEAFF. CDR3 nucleotide sequence: TGTGCCACCAGCTCCCTAGCGGGTGGGAGAACTGAAGCTTTCTTT. The J gene is TRBJ1-1, the V gene TRBV15, with D unclear. The CDR3 is made up of 15 amino acids. From germline, CDR1 is LNHNV and CDR2 YYDKDF (reference sequence). Deletions cut 5 bases from V and 5 bases from J, with 18 bases between.